This T cell receptor (beta chain) came from a study of T-cell reconstitution after alpha-beta-depleted transplantation in children. Unique molecular identifiers were used to barcode this TCRbeta library. MiXCR was run by TCRdb on the PCR reads, yielding one entry per CDR3 protein. The table includes about 610,000 distinct CDR3 sequences, roughly a tenth detected once. This clonotype was counted only a few times. The sample here was PBMCs from the stem cell graft donor, taken from the stem cell graft. The TCR comes from a human donor who donated a stem cell graft to a child with acute myeloid leukemia.

The CDR3 here is CASSGQGTSPLHF. The CDR3 DNA reads as TGTGCCAGCTCGGGACAGGGGACTTCACCCCTCCACTTT. The chain joins TRBV12-3 or TRBV12-4 to TRBJ1-6; TRBD1 matches at 10 bases. V shed 8 bases, J shed 9 bases, and the junction held 4 bases outside the gene matches. The CDR3 runs to 13 residues.